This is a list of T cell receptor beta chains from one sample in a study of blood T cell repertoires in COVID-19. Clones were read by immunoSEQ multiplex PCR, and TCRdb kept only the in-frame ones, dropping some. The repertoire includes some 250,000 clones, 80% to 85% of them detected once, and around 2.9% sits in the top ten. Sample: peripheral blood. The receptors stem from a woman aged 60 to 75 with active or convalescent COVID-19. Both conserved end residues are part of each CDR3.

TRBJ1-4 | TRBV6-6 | CASSSGQGDNEKLFF
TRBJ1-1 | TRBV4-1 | CASSQAVGEGTEAFF
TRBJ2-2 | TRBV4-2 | CASSQDRTNTGELFF
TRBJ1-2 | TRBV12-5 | CASVIGGQSSATF
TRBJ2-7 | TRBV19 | CASSIASGTVPYEQYF
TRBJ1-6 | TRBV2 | CASSEARDRLFSPLHF
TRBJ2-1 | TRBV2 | CASNPTGERKLSSYNEQFF
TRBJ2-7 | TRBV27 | CASSTFALLSGPGGYEQYF
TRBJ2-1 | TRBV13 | CASSSLLANYNEQFF
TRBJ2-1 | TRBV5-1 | CASSPRTSGGPGDEQFF
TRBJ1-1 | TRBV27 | CASSSPTGRYTEAFF
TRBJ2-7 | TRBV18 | CASSPPGTGGIYSYEQYF
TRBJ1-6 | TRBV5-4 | CASTLVIGGASYNSPLHF
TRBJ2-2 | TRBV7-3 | CASSSAGGLNTGELFF
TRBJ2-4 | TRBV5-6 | CASSLGQGIVAKNIQYF
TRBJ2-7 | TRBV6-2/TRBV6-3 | CASSYERTGGEYGKGEQYF
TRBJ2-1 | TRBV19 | CASSPTGSRTGPYNEQFF
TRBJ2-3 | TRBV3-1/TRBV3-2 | CASSQVSSGGADTQYF
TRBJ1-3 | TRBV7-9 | CASSLIPRDIGNTIYF
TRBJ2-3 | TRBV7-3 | CASSSMTSGGPDTQYF
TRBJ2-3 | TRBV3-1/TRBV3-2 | CASRPSGTDTQYF
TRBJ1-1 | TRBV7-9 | CASSLQGQGGTEAFF
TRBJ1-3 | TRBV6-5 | CASSYSWGARGNTIYF
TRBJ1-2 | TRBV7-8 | CASSLSQDYGYTF
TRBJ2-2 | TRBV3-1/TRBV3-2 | CASSDYRGRTGELFF
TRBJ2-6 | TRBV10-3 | CAISDGAGANVLTF
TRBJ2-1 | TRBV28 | CASSLLLAGGSGKEQFF
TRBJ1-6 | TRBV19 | CASSFTGPYNSPLHF
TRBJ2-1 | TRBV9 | CASSQQGYNEQFF
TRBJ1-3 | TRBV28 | CASSWDRGMSGNTIYF
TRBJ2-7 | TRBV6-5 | CASSYSQGGVHEQYF
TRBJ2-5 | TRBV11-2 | CASSRSKTGDETQYF